This TCR beta chain was found in a study of cytomegalovirus exposure and HLA in healthy donors. PCR involved 60 Vbeta and 13 Jbeta primers. Assay: immunoSEQ multiplex PCR; the TCRdb copy retains only in-frame clones and omits some. This sample has roughly 150,000 clones, with over 65% found just once. The count of this clone is one. J was trimmed by 0 bases and V by 7 bases; bases with no gene match: 8. Germline CDR1 SQVTM, CDR2 ANQGSEA. The length of the CDR3 is 15 residues. The chain links TRBV29-1 to TRBJ1-1; 10 positions match TRBD1. This TCR was sampled from a young man in good health and CMV-seropositive. The sample consisted of PBMCs. This CDR3 reads CSGGQGVNLNTEAFF. The CDR3 coding sequence is TGCAGCGGTGGACAGGGGGTTAACCTGAACACTGAAGCTTTCTTT.